This TCR beta chain originates from a study of Graves' ophthalmopathy and Graves' hyperthyroidism. Amplification from RNA transcripts yielded the TCR beta CDR3 regions. HTBI-primed RT-PCR formed the first round, and a multiplex PCR formed the second. TCRdb ran MiXCR on the multiplex PCR reads and lists one entry per CDR3 protein. The table lists approximately 700,000 distinct CDR3 sequences, 35% to 45% of them singletons. The material sequenced was peripheral blood. This TCR came from an adult man with Graves' ophthalmopathy.

The chain's CDR3 is CASAPDRQDTEAFF. The DNA of the CDR3 is TGCGCCAGCGCCCCGGACAGACAGGACACTGAAGCTTTCTTT. The rearrangement links TRBV5-1 to TRBJ1-1; possible D gene TRBD1, 6 bases. Trimming shortened V by 7 bases and J by 3 bases, and 16 bases separated the two germline ends. This CDR3 comprises 14 residues. Germline lookup yields CDR1 SGHRS and CDR2 YFSETQ.